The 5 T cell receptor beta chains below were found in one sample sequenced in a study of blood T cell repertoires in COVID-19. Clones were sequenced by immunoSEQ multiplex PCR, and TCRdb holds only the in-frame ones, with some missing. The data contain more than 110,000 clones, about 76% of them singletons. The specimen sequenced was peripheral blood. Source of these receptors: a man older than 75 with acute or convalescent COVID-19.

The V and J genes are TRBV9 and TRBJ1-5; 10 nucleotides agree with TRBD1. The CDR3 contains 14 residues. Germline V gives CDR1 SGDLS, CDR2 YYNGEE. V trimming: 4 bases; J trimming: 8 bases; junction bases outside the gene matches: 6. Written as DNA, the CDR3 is TGTGCCAGCAGCCAGGGACAGGGGAGTGAGCCCCAGCATTTT. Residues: CASSQGQGSEPQHF.

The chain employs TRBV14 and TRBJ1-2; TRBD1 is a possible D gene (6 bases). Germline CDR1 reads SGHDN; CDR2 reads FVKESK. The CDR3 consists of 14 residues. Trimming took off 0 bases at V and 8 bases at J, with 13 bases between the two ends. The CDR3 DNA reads TGTGCCAGCAGCCAAGAGGCACAGGGATGGGGCTACACCTTC. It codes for CASSQEAQGWGYTF.

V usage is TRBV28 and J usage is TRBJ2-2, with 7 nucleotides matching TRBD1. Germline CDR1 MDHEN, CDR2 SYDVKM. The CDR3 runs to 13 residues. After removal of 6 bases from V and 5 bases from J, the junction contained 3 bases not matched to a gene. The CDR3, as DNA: TGTGCCAGCAGATCACAGGGGACCGGGGAGCTGTTTTTT. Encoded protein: CASRSQGTGELFF.

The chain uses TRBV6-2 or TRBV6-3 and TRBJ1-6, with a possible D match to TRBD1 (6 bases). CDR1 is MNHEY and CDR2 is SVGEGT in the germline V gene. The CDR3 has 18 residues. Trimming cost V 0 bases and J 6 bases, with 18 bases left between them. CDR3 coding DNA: TGTGCCAGCAGTTACTCCCAGGGGTTCCTGGGCGGTAATTCACCCCTCCACTTT. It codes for CASSYSQGFLGGNSPLHF.

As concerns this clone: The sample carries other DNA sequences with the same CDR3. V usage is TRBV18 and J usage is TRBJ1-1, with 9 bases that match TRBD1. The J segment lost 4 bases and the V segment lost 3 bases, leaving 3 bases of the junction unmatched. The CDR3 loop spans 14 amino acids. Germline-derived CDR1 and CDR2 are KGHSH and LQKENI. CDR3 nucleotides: TGTGCCAGCTCACCGGGACAGGGTAGCACTGAAGCTTTCTTT. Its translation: CASSPGQGSTEAFF. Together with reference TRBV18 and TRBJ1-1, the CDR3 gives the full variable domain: NAGVMQNPRHLVRRRGQEARLRCSPMKGHSHVYWYRQLPEEGLKFMVYLQKENIIDESGMPKERFSAEFPKEGPSILRIQQVVRGDSAAYFCASSPGQGSTEAFFGQGTRLTVV.